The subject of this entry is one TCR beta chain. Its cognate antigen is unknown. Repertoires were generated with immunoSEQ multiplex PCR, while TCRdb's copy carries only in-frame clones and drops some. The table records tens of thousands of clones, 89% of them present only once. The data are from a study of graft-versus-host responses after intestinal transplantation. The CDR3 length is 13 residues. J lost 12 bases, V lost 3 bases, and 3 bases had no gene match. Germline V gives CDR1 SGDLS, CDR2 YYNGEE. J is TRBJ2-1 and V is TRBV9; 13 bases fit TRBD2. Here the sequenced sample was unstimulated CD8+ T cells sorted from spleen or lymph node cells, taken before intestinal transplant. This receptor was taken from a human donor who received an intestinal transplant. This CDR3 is CASSDTSGGAQFF. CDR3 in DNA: TGTGCCAGCAGCGACACTAGCGGGGGGGCGCAGTTCTTC.